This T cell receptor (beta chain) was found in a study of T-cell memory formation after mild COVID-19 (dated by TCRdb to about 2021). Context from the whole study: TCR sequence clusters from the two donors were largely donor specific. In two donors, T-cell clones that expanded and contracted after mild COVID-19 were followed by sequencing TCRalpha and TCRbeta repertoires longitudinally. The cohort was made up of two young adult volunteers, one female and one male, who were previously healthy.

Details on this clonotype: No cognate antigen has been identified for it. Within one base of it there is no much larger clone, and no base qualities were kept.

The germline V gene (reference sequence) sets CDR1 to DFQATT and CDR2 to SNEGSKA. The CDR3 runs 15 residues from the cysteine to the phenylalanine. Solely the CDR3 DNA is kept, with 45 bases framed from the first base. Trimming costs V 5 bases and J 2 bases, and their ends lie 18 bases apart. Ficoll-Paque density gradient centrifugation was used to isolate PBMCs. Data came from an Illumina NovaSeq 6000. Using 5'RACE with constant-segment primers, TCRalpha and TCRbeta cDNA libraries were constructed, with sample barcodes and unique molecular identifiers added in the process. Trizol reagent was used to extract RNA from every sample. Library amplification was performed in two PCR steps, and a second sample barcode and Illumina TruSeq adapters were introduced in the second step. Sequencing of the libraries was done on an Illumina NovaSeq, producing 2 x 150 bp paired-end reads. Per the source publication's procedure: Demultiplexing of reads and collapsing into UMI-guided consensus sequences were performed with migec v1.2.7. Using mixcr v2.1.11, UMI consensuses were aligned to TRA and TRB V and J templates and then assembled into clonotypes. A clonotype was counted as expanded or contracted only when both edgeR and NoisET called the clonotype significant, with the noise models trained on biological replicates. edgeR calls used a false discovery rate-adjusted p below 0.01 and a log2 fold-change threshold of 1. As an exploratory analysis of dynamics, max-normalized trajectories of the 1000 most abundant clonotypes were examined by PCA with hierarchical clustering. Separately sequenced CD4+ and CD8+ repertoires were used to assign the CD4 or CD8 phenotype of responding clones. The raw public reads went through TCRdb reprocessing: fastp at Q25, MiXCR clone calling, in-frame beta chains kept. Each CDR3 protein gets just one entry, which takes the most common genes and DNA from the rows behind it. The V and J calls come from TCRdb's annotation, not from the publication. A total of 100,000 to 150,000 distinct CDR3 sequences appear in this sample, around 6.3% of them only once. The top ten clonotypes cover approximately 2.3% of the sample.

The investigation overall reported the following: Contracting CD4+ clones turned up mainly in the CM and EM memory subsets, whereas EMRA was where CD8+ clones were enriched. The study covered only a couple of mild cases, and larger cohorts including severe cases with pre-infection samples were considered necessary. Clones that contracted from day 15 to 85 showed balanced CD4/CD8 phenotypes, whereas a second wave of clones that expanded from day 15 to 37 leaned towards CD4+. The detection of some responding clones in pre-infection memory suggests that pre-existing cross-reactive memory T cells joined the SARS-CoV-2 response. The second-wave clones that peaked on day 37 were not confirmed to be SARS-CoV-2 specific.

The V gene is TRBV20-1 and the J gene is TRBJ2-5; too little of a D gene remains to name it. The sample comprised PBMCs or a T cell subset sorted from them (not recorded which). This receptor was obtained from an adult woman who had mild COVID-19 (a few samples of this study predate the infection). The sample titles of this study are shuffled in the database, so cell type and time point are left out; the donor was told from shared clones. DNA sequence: TGCAGTGCTTCCCCGCTGGGCGTACAACAAGAGACCCAGTACTTC. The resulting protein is CSASPLGVQQETQYF.